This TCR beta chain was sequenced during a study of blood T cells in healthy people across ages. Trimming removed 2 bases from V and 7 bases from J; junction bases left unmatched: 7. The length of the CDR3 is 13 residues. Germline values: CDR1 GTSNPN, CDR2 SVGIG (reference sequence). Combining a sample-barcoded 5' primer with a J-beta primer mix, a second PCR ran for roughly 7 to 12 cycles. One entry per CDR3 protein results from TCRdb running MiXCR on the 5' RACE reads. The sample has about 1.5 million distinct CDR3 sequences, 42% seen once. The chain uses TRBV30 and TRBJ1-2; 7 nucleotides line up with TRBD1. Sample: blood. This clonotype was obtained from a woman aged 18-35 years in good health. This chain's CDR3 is CAWSIRQGSGYTF. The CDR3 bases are TGTGCCTGGAGTATTAGACAGGGCTCTGGCTACACCTTC.